These 29 T cell receptor beta chains came from one sample sequenced in a study of cytomegalovirus exposure and HLA in healthy donors. The primer mix had 60 Vbeta and 13 Jbeta primers. Clones were read by immunoSEQ multiplex PCR, and TCRdb kept only the in-frame ones, dropping some. The data contain hundreds of thousands of clones, about 81% of them singletons. Source material: PBMCs. The receptors derive from a man aged 40-55 years in good health and CMV-seropositive.

The chain employs TRBV10-3 and TRBJ1-1; D remains ambiguous. Between the trimmed V and J ends, which lost 5 bases and 7 bases, there was a span of 11 bases. This CDR3 contains 12 residues. The germline V gene encodes CDR1 ENHRY and CDR2 SYGVKD. The CDR3 region is CAISSTNDEAFF. The CDR3 nucleotides are TGTGCCATCAGTTCCACAAACGATGAAGCTTTCTTT.

This chain links TRBV19 with TRBJ1-2, with a tentative D call TRBD1 (6 bases). This CDR3 contains 14 residues. V was trimmed by 5 bases and J by 2 bases, leaving 12 bases between them. Per germline, CDR1 LNHDA and CDR2 SQIVND (reference sequence). In DNA, the CDR3 is TGTGCCAGTAGTTCTACAGGGATAAACTATGGCTACACCTTC. It specifies CASSSTGINYGYTF.

V gene TRBV5-1 combines with J gene TRBJ2-2; 9 nucleotides line up with TRBD1. The CDR3 contains 17 residues. V was clipped by 2 bases and J by 5 bases; unmatched bases: 10. Germline lookup yields CDR1 SGHRS and CDR2 YFSETQ. CDR3 residues: CASSFYTGGFSTGELFF. The DNA of the CDR3 is TGCGCCAGCAGCTTCTATACAGGGGGCTTCAGTACCGGGGAGCTGTTTTTT. Variable domain in full (rest from reference TRBV5-1 and TRBJ2-2): KAGVTQTPRYLIKTRGQQVTLSCSPISGHRSVSWYQQTPGQGLQFLFEYFSETQRNKGNFPGRFSGRQFSNSRSEMNVSTLELGDSALYLCASSFYTGGFSTGELFFGEGSRLTVL.

The sample holds one count of this clone. The chain is built from TRBV5-5 and TRBJ2-7; 12 bases are shared with TRBD2. Germline CDR1 is SGHKS and CDR2 is YYEKEE (reference sequence). Trimming cost V 4 bases and J 6 bases; bases outside gene matches: 8. The CDR3 length is 15 residues. This CDR3 is CASSPAGLAGSEQYF. DNA of the CDR3: TGTGCCAGCAGCCCGGCAGGACTAGCGGGAAGCGAGCAGTACTTC.

This chain joins TRBV4-1 and TRBJ1-2; possibly TRBD1 for D (6 bases). This CDR3 contains 15 residues. Germline loops: CDR1 MGHRA, CDR2 YSYEKL. Between the trimmed V and J ends, which lost 1 base and 3 bases, there was a span of 12 bases. The CDR3 spells CASSQGTATYYGYTF. DNA of the CDR3: TGCGCCAGCAGCCAAGGGACAGCGACCTACTATGGCTACACCTTC.

The CDR3 region has the DNA TGTGCCAGCAGCCTTCCCCCTAGCGTGAGGGATTACGAGCAGTACTTC. Translation: CASSLPPSVRDYEQYF. This chain connects TRBV6-7 to TRBJ2-7, with a weak D call TRBD2 (6 bases). TRBV6-7 is known as an ORF, though its function is uncertain. The V gene lost 6 bases and the J gene lost 4 bases, with 22 bases spanning the gap. CDR3 size: 16 residues.

The chain combines TRBV5-1 with TRBJ1-1; TRBD1 matches at 7 bases. This CDR3 region has 14 residues. J was trimmed by 1 base and V by 3 bases; bases with no gene match: 3. The V gene's germline CDR1 is SGHRS and CDR2 YFSETQ. The CDR3 here is CASSWAGGNTEAFF. The CDR3 nucleotides read TGCGCCAGCAGCTGGGCAGGGGGGAACACTGAAGCTTTCTTT.

A note on this clone: Germline is not matched at one junction end, which may reflect a read error. This chain uses TRBV30 with TRBJ1-1; 8 bases are a match to TRBD1. Germline values: CDR1 GTSNPN, CDR2 SVGIG (reference sequence). The length of the CDR3 is 13 residues. The CDR3 coding sequence is TGTGCCTGGAGGGACAGGGAGGTATCTGAAGCTCTCTTT. This gives the protein CAWRDREVSEALF.

The rearrangement links TRBV27 to TRBJ2-2; 11 bases are shared with TRBD2. After removal of 4 bases from V and 8 bases from J, the junction contained 6 bases not matched to a gene. Germline V gene lookup returns CDR1 MNHEY and CDR2 SMNVEV (reference sequence). The CDR3 has 15 amino acids. CDR3 sequence: CASSYGTSGLGELFF. The CDR3 DNA reads TGTGCCAGCAGTTATGGGACTAGCGGTCTTGGGGAGCTGTTTTTT.

The chain is built from TRBV6-6 and TRBJ2-2; 9 positions agree with TRBD2. The germline CDR1 and CDR2 sequences are MNHNY and SVGAGI (reference sequence). Germline trimming cut 4 bases from V and 0 bases from J; bases unmatched to any gene: 3. The CDR3 covers 16 residues. CDR3 DNA sequence: TGTGCCAGCAGTTTAGCGGGAGTGACGAACACCGGGGAGCTGTTTTTT. It specifies CASSLAGVTNTGELFF.

The rearrangement links TRBV5-4 to TRBJ1-4; weak D call: TRBD1 (5 bases). This CDR3 is 14 amino acids long. V gave up 0 bases and J gave up 10 bases, with 13 bases separating them. Germline V lookup: CDR1 SGHNT, CDR2 YYREEE (reference sequence). The CDR3 region has the DNA TGTGCCAGCAGCTTGGACCAGGGAGCGGGAAAACTGTTTTTT. As protein: CASSLDQGAGKLFF. Full variable domain (rest looked up from reference TRBV5-4 and TRBJ1-4): ETGVTQSPTHLIKTRGQQVTLRCSSQSGHNTVSWYQQALGQGPQFIFQYYREEENGRGNFPPRFSGLQFPNYSSELNVNALELDDSALYLCASSLDQGAGKLFFGSGTQLSVL.

The CDR3 DNA reads TGTGCCAGCAGTTTCCAACAGGGGACCCACTACGAGCAGTACTTC. This codes for CASSFQQGTHYEQYF. The V call is TRBV28, the J call TRBJ2-7, with 7 bases identical to TRBD1. Germline CDR1 MDHEN, CDR2 SYDVKM. CDR3 length: 15 amino acids. V shed 3 bases, J shed 3 bases, and the junction held 8 bases outside the gene matches.

The J gene is TRBJ2-5, the V gene TRBV21-1; TRBD2 was called by the table and not checked on the DNA. TRBV21-1 counts as a pseudogene. CDR3 length equals 18 residues. CDR3 nucleotides: TGTGCCAGCAGCAAAGGTGTTGGGACTAGCGGGAGAGGTGAGACCCAGTACTTC. Translating gives CASSKGVGTSGRGETQYF.

This clone was seen a single time. The chain employs TRBV7-9 and TRBJ1-1; 7 bases fit TRBD1. The V segment lost 4 bases and the J segment 1 base; nucleotides outside the gene matches: 18. Germline CDR1 and CDR2: SEHNR and FQNEAQ (reference sequence). CDR3 length: 19 amino acids. The CDR3 nucleotides read TGTGCCAGCAGCTCCCCCAGGACAGGAACCCACCCGGGGAACACTGAAGCTTTCTTT. This sequence encodes CASSSPRTGTHPGNTEAFF.

This rearrangement joins TRBV6-5 to TRBJ1-1; TRBD1 matches at 9 bases. The V gene end was trimmed by 5 bases and the J gene end by 8 bases; junction bases not matched to a gene: 12. CDR1 is MNHEY, CDR2 SVGAGI, per germline. CDR3 length: 15 residues. The CDR3, as DNA: TGTGCCAGCAGTCGTGCAACAGGGGGCCTTAAAGAAGCTTTCTTT. It is translated as CASSRATGGLKEAFF.

The chain recombines TRBV6-5 with TRBJ1-4; TRBD1 matches at 9 bases. Germline loops: CDR1 MNHEY, CDR2 SVGAGI. CDR3 length equals 15 residues. The J segment lost 7 bases and the V segment lost 2 bases, leaving 5 bases of the junction unmatched. The CDR3 loop reads CASSYTTGGGEKLFF. CDR3 nucleotide sequence: TGTGCCAGCAGTTACACGACAGGGGGAGGTGAAAAACTGTTTTTT.

The chain joins TRBV9 to TRBJ2-2, with D perhaps matching TRBD1 (6 bases). V lost 5 bases, J lost 4 bases, and 12 bases lay in between. CDR3 size: 14 residues. CDR1 and CDR2 from the germline V gene are SGDLS and YYNGEE. The CDR3 nucleotides are TGTGCCAGCAGTTTACAGGGCATCACCGGGGAGCTGTTTTTT. This encodes CASSLQGITGELFF.

The CDR3 is CASSLGARAQETQYF. As DNA, the CDR3 is TGTGCCAGCAGCTTAGGTGCGCGGGCTCAAGAGACCCAGTACTTC. V and J are TRBV11-2 and TRBJ2-5, with TRBD2 as a possible D gene (5 bases). The CDR3 is 15 residues long. Germline CDR1 is SGHAT and CDR2 is FQNNGV. V was trimmed by 1 base and J by 2 bases, leaving 11 bases between them.

This rearrangement joins TRBV19 to TRBJ2-7, with a tentative D call TRBD1 (7 bases). Germline V gene data show CDR1 as LNHDA and CDR2 as SQIVND (reference sequence). This CDR3 is 13 amino acids long. Trimming removed 11 bases at V and 7 bases at J, with 21 bases between. The CDR3 sequence is CAAKGRGDREQYF. In DNA form, the CDR3 reads TGTGCCGCAAAGGGCAGGGGGGACCGGGAGCAGTACTTC.

J is TRBJ2-3 and V is TRBV5-1; TRBD2 matches 15 bases. V lost 4 bases to trimming and J lost 3 bases; unmatched junction nucleotides: 12. This CDR3 comprises 19 residues. CDR1 SGHRS and CDR2 YFSETQ come from the germline V gene. CDR3 in amino acids: CASSPTGTSGRSWTDTQYF. The DNA of the CDR3 is TGCGCCAGCAGCCCGACCGGGACTAGCGGGAGGTCGTGGACAGATACGCAGTATTTT.

The chain uses TRBV7-9 and TRBJ2-1, with 7 bases matching TRBD1. Germline assignment: CDR1 SEHNR and CDR2 FQNEAQ (reference sequence). The CDR3 has 15 amino acids. J gave up 8 bases and V 4 bases, and 11 bases lay outside the gene matches. The CDR3 DNA reads TGTGCCAGCAGCTCGCAAGACAGGGTTGGTTATGAGCAGTTCTTC. Protein sequence: CASSSQDRVGYEQFF.

This clone was seen once. This chain links TRBV6-5 with TRBJ2-1, with 7 bases aligning to TRBD2. Germline CDR1 reads MNHEY; CDR2 reads SVGAGI. With 7 bases clipped from V and 4 bases from J, the junction kept 10 bases outside the gene matches. The CDR3 contains 15 residues. CDR3: CASTETSAGYNEQFF. Here the CDR3 DNA reads TGTGCCAGCACCGAAACTAGCGCGGGTTACAATGAGCAGTTCTTC.

This chain connects TRBV2 to TRBJ1-1; TRBD1 matches 9 bases. Germline lookup yields CDR1 SNHLY and CDR2 FYNNEI. The V segment lost 7 bases and the J segment 0 bases; nucleotides outside the gene matches: 6. The CDR3 totals 15 residues. As DNA, the CDR3 is TGTGCCAGCACCGACAGGGGGGCCCTGAACACTGAAGCTTTCTTT. Amino acid sequence: CASTDRGALNTEAFF.

V usage is TRBV19 and J usage is TRBJ1-1; 8 nucleotides agree with TRBD1. CDR3 length equals 13 residues. Germline CDR1 and CDR2: LNHDA and SQIVND (reference sequence). V lost 8 bases to trimming and J lost 5 bases; unmatched junction nucleotides: 7. In DNA, the CDR3 is TGTGCCAGTCAATCAGGGGGCAGGACTGAAGCTTTCTTT. Protein sequence: CASQSGGRTEAFF.

The chain carries TRBV19 and TRBJ2-1; 10 bases map to TRBD1. Germline CDR1 and CDR2: LNHDA and SQIVND (reference sequence). V dropped 3 bases and J dropped 3; count of bases not matched to a gene: 2. The CDR3 has 15 amino acids. DNA of the CDR3: TGTGCCAGTAGTATTGGACAGGGGGTCTACAATGAGCAGTTCTTC. Residues: CASSIGQGVYNEQFF.

This chain joins TRBV7-3 and TRBJ2-2; the match to TRBD1 covers 8 bases. Germline V CDR1 and CDR2: SGHTA, FQGTGA. The CDR3 is made up of 15 amino acids. After removal of 5 bases from V and 3 bases from J, the junction contained 5 bases not matched to a gene. In DNA form, the CDR3 reads TGTGCCAGCAGCGCGGACAGGGCAGACACCGGGGAGCTGTTTTTT. As protein: CASSADRADTGELFF.

This clone was observed once. The V and J genes are TRBV6-5 and TRBJ2-1; 7 positions agree with TRBD1. V trimming: 6 bases; J trimming: 3 bases; junction bases outside the gene matches: 2. CDR3 length equals 13 residues. Germline V gives CDR1 MNHEY, CDR2 SVGAGI. CDR3 sequence reads: CASSWDSYNEQFF. The CDR3 region has the DNA TGTGCCAGCAGCTGGGACAGCTACAATGAGCAGTTCTTC.

J is TRBJ1-2 and V is TRBV9; maybe TRBD1 (6 bases). V lost 0 bases and J 4 bases, leaving 13 bases between the germline ends. CDR1 SGDLS and CDR2 YYNGEE come from the germline V gene. This CDR3 has 15 amino acids. CDR3 protein: CASSVEQGGGYGYTF. DNA of the CDR3: TGTGCCAGCAGCGTAGAACAGGGAGGGGGCTATGGCTACACCTTC.

This clone was detected once. The chain combines TRBV7-2 with TRBJ2-2; tentatively, D is TRBD1 (5 bases). The V end lost 2 bases, the J end lost 13 bases, and 14 bases lay between the germline ends. Germline V gives CDR1 SGHTA, CDR2 FQGNSA. The CDR3 has 13 residues. In DNA form, the CDR3 reads TGTGCCAGCAGCTTATCAGGGCTAATCGGGCTGTTTTTT. This sequence encodes CASSLSGLIGLFF.